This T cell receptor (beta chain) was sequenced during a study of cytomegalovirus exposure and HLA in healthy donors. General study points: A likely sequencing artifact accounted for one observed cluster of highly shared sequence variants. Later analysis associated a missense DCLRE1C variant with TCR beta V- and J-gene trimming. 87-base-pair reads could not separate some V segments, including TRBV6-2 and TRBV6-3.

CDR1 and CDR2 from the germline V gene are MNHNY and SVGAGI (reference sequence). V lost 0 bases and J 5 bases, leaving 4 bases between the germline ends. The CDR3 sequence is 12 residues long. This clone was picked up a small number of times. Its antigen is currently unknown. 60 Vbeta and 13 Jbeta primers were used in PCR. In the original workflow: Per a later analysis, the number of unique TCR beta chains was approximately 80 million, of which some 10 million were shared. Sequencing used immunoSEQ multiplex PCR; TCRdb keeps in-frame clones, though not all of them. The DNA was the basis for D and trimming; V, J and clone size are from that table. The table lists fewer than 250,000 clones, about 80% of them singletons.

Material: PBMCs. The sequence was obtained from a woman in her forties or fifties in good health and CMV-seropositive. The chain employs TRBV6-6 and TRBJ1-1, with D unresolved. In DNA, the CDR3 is TGTGCCAGCAGTTACTCGAGTACTGAAGCTTTCTTT. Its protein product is CASSYSSTEAFF.